Each of the 30 T cell receptor beta chains below was sequenced from the same sample in a study of lymphopenia after photon versus proton radiotherapy. Libraries were prepared by immunoSEQ multiplex PCR; TCRdb keeps only in-frame clonotypes and omits some of them. The sample comprises about 45,000 clones, 85% to 90% of which are singletons, and over 2% rests with the top ten. The specimen comprised peripheral blood, sampled from a patient treated with photon-based radiotherapy. These receptors all stem from a man in his forties with gastric cancer.

This chain joins TRBV6-1 and TRBJ1-5; the match to TRBD1 covers 7 bases. Germline V gene lookup returns CDR1 MNHNS and CDR2 SASEGT. The J segment lost 0 bases and the V segment lost 6 bases, leaving 5 bases of the junction unmatched. The CDR3 covers 15 residues. CDR3 nucleotides: TGTGCCAGCAGCGTGGGACAGAATAGCAATCAGCCCCAGCATTTT. Translation gives CASSVGQNSNQPQHF.

This clone was seen more than once but under ten times. J is TRBJ1-5 and V is TRBV2; weak D call: TRBD1 (5 bases). Germline CDR1 is SNHLY and CDR2 is FYNNEI. The CDR3 runs to 16 residues. The ends were cut back, 4 bases at V and 7 bases at J, with 20 bases in the middle. CDR3 coding DNA: TGTGCCAGCAGTGGGGACGGACCCAGGAACGGGCAGCCCCAGCATTTT. Its protein is CASSGDGPRNGQPQHF.

V and J are TRBV5-1 and TRBJ1-6; D remains ambiguous. Germline values: CDR1 SGHRS, CDR2 YFSETQ. Trimming left V 0 bases short and J 8 bases short, with 6 bases between. The CDR3 is 13 residues long. The CDR3 reads CASSLALDSPLHF. The CDR3 coding sequence is TGCGCCAGCAGCTTGGCGCTGGATTCACCCCTCCACTTT.

The CDR3 region has the DNA TGTGCCAGCAGCTTGTCCGGGGAGAAATGGAACATTCAGTACTTC. Its translation is CASSLSGEKWNIQYF. The chain employs TRBV5-6 and TRBJ2-4, with a tentative D call TRBD2 (5 bases). V lost 1 base, J lost 7 bases, and 15 bases lay in between. In germline, CDR1 is SGHDT, CDR2 YYEEEE. The CDR3 loop spans 15 amino acids.

The chain uses TRBV7-8 and TRBJ1-2; TRBD1 might be the D (5 bases). V lost 0 bases to trimming and J lost 8 bases, with 19 bases between them. Germline V gene sequence: CDR1 SGHVS, CDR2 FQNEAQ. The CDR3 contains 16 residues. The chain's CDR3 is CASSLAGLGGGGGYTF. The CDR3 coding sequence is TGTGCCAGCAGCTTAGCGGGACTTGGTGGCGGGGGAGGCTACACCTTC.

The chain combines TRBV7-2 with TRBJ1-2; D is ambiguous. Trimming took 3 bases from V and 8 from J, leaving 16 bases between them. The V gene's germline CDR1 is SGHTA and CDR2 FQGNSA. The CDR3 length is 14 residues. CDR3 amino acids: CASSFQVDTAGYTF. DNA of the CDR3: TGTGCCAGCAGCTTCCAAGTCGACACGGCGGGCTACACCTTC. The full variable domain, rest sourced from reference TRBV7-2 and TRBJ1-2, is GAGVSQSPSNKVTEKGKDVELRCDPISGHTALYWYRQSLGQGLEFLIYFQGNSAPDKSGLPSDRFSAERTGGSVSTLTIQRTQQEDSAVYLCASSFQVDTAGYTFGSGTRLTVV.

This clone is a singleton in its sample. This rearrangement joins TRBV5-1 to TRBJ1-2, with 8 nucleotides matching TRBD1. V was clipped by 4 bases and J by 6 bases; unmatched bases: 14. Per germline, CDR1 SGHRS and CDR2 YFSETQ. The CDR3 totals 16 residues. CDR3 in amino acids: CASSPRGQGQGDGYTF. The CDR3, as DNA: TGCGCCAGCAGCCCCCGAGGACAGGGCCAAGGGGATGGCTACACCTTC.

The V gene is TRBV5-1, the J gene TRBJ2-3, with 11 bases aligning to TRBD2. Trimming cost V 3 bases and J 0 bases; bases outside gene matches: 3. CDR1 SGHRS and CDR2 YFSETQ come from the germline V gene. There are 16 residues in the CDR3. CDR3 in DNA: TGCGCCAGCAGCTCAGGGACTAGCGGTAGCACAGATACGCAGTATTTT. Its protein is CASSSGTSGSTDTQYF.

The genes are TRBV5-1 and TRBJ2-1, with 7 nucleotides matching TRBD2. Germline assignment: CDR1 SGHRS and CDR2 YFSETQ. Trimming removed 0 bases from V and 8 bases from J; junction bases left unmatched: 14. The CDR3 is made up of 17 amino acids. The DNA of the CDR3 is TGCGCCAGCAGCTTGGGGCGGTGGGAGGGACGTATCGATGAGCAGTTCTTC. Amino acid sequence: CASSLGRWEGRIDEQFF.

The chain joins TRBV28 to TRBJ2-2; D call uncertain. Germline-derived CDR1 and CDR2 are MDHEN and SYDVKM. Trimming left V 1 base short and J 2 bases short, with 8 bases between. The CDR3 contains 15 residues. The CDR3 loop reads CASSLFVSNTGELFF. CDR3 nucleotide sequence: TGTGCCAGCAGTTTATTTGTGTCCAACACCGGGGAGCTGTTTTTT. Filled out from reference TRBV28 and TRBJ2-2, the complete variable domain reads DVKVTQSSRYLVKRTGEKVFLECVQDMDHENMFWYRQDPGLGLRLIYFSYDVKMKEKGDIPEGYSVSREKKERFSLILESASTNQTSMYLCASSLFVSNTGELFFGEGSRLTVL.

This chain uses TRBV6-6 with TRBJ1-1; D gene unclear. The germline V gene has CDR1 MNHNY and CDR2 SVGAGI (reference sequence). With 3 bases removed from V and 4 bases from J, the gap between germline ends came to 9 bases. The CDR3 length is 13 residues. Here the CDR3 DNA reads TGTGCCAGCAGTTATAGGGAGGCCACTGAAGCTTTCTTT. Amino acids: CASSYREATEAFF.

This clone is a singleton in its sample. V usage is TRBV7-6 and J usage is TRBJ2-1, with a possible D match to TRBD2 (7 bases). Germline CDR1 is SGHVS and CDR2 is FNYEAQ. Trimming left V 5 bases short and J 4 bases short, with 12 bases between. The CDR3 has 14 amino acids. CDR3 in DNA: TGTGCCAGCAGCAGGGGGGGCACTTACAATGAGCAGTTCTTC. Its protein product is CASSRGGTYNEQFF.

The chain employs TRBV5-4 and TRBJ1-1; possibly TRBD1 for D (5 bases). The V gene's germline CDR1 is SGHNT and CDR2 YYREEE (reference sequence). The V gene lost 7 bases and the J gene lost 0 bases, with 25 bases spanning the gap. The CDR3 totals 18 residues. DNA for the CDR3: TGTGCCAGCCGACGGGGGGGTGAGGCGTCGATTATGAACACTGAAGCTTTCTTT. Its translation: CASRRGGEASIMNTEAFF.

This sequence joins TRBV25-1 and TRBJ1-5; TRBD1 agrees at 9 bases. The CDR3 is made up of 14 amino acids. The junction had 3 bases not matched to a gene; V was cut back by 4 bases and J by 5 bases. Per the germline V gene, CDR1 is MGHDK and CDR2 is SYGVNS. CDR3 amino acids: CASSGDRAYQPQHF. The CDR3 DNA reads as TGTGCCAGCAGTGGGGACAGGGCCTATCAGCCCCAGCATTTT.

This chain uses TRBV7-2 with TRBJ2-7; 8 positions match TRBD2. CDR3 length: 15 residues. V dropped 7 bases and J dropped 3; count of bases not matched to a gene: 11. Germline V gene data show CDR1 as SGHTA and CDR2 as FQGNSA. The CDR3 loop is CASTGGVGLGYEQYF. The CDR3 DNA reads as TGTGCCAGCACCGGGGGGGTTGGGCTGGGCTACGAGCAGTACTTC.

The rearrangement joins TRBV19 to TRBJ2-2; a possible D gene is TRBD2 (5 bases). Trimming pared 7 bases from V and 1 base from J, leaving 10 bases between. Germline V gene data show CDR1 as LNHDA and CDR2 as SQIVND (reference sequence). The CDR3 has 14 residues. CDR3 amino acids: CASTQRGNTGELFF. In DNA form, the CDR3 reads TGTGCCAGTACCCAACGGGGGAACACCGGGGAGCTGTTTTTT. Together with reference TRBV19 and TRBJ2-2, the CDR3 gives the full variable domain: DGGITQSPKYLFRKEGQNVTLSCEQNLNHDAMYWYRQDPGQGLRLIYYSQIVNDFQKGDIAEGYSVSREKKESFPLTVTSAQKNPTAFYLCASTQRGNTGELFFGEGSRLTVL.

The CDR3 loop reads CASSIENSYVFF. The CDR3 DNA is TGTGCCAGTAGTATAGAAAACTCCTACGTGTTCTTC. The chain carries TRBV19 and TRBJ2-1; D remains unclear. V was trimmed by 0 bases and J by 15 bases, leaving 12 bases between them. The CDR3 extends over 12 amino acids. CDR1 and CDR2 (germline): LNHDA, SQIVND (reference sequence).

The V call is TRBV5-6, the J call TRBJ2-1; no clear D gene. V lost 0 bases to trimming and J lost 1 base, with 11 bases between them. Germline V gene lookup returns CDR1 SGHDT and CDR2 YYEEEE. The CDR3 has 16 residues. In DNA form, the CDR3 reads TGTGCCAGCAGCTTGGTAGTTAGCCCTTCCTACAATGAGCAGTTCTTC. Translated, it gives CASSLVVSPSYNEQFF.

The CDR3 DNA reads TGTGCCAGCAGCAAAATCCAGGGACCGAGCCCGAACACTGAAGCTTTCTTT. Translating gives CASSKIQGPSPNTEAFF. This chain joins TRBV14 and TRBJ1-1, with D maybe TRBD1 (5 bases). V dropped 5 bases and J dropped 1 base, with 20 bases sitting between them. CDR3 length: 17 amino acids. CDR1 SGHDN and CDR2 FVKESK come from the germline V gene.

This rearrangement joins TRBV6-7 to TRBJ2-7, with 7 bases matching TRBD1. TRBV6-7 is an open reading frame whose function is uncertain. CDR3 length: 17 residues. The V segment lost 1 base and the J segment 2 bases; nucleotides outside the gene matches: 11. The CDR3 sequence is CASSYYPPGQITYEQYF. The DNA of the CDR3 is TGTGCCAGCAGTTACTACCCCCCGGGACAGATTACCTACGAGCAGTACTTC.

There are a few counts of this clone. CDR3 region: CASSVALAGTDTQYF. CDR3 DNA: TGTGCCAGCAGCGTGGCGCTAGCGGGCACAGATACGCAGTATTTT. The chain joins TRBV7-9 to TRBJ2-3; 7 bases align to TRBD2. V lost 5 bases, J lost 1 base, and 6 bases stayed unmatched. There are 15 residues in the CDR3. CDR1 is SEHNR and CDR2 is FQNEAQ in the germline V gene (reference sequence). The whole variable domain, filled in from reference TRBV7-9 and TRBJ2-3, reads DTGVSQNPRHKITKRGQNVTFRCDPISEHNRLYWYRQTLGQGPEFLTYFQNEAQLEKSRLLSDRFSAERPKGSFSTLEIQRTEQGDSAMYLCASSVALAGTDTQYFGPGTRLTVL.

This chain links TRBV7-6 with TRBJ2-7; possibly TRBD1 or TRBD2 for D (5 bases each). The V gene lost 1 base and the J gene lost 3 bases, with 7 bases spanning the gap. Germline assignment: CDR1 SGHVS and CDR2 FNYEAQ. CDR3 size: 13 residues. CDR3 region: CASSLGGDYEQYF. DNA of the CDR3: TGTGCCAGCAGCTTAGGAGGGGACTACGAGCAGTACTTC. Filled out from reference TRBV7-6 and TRBJ2-7, the complete variable domain reads GAGVSQSPRYKVTKRGQDVALRCDPISGHVSLYWYRQALGQGPEFLTYFNYEAQQDKSGLPNDRFSAERPEGSISTLTIQRTEQRDSAMYRCASSLGGDYEQYFGPGTRLTVT.

The rearrangement uses TRBV6-6 and TRBJ2-1, with a weak D call TRBD2 (5 bases). This CDR3 contains 14 residues. Germline V gene data show CDR1 as MNHNY and CDR2 as SVGAGI (reference sequence). V lost 6 bases and J lost 1, with 10 bases in between. The DNA for the CDR3 is TGTGCCAGCAGCCGGGATCTATCCTACAATGAGCAGTTCTTC. Translated, it gives CASSRDLSYNEQFF.

V is TRBV4-2 and J is TRBJ2-7; TRBD2 matches at 8 bases. Unmatched junction bases numbered 11, after V lost 0 bases and J lost 4 bases. This CDR3 region has 17 residues. Germline loops: CDR1 LGHNA, CDR2 YNFKEQ. CDR3 nucleotides: TGTGCCAGCAGCCAAGATTTTGACGGGACTAGGGTTTACGAGCAGTACTTC. Amino acid sequence: CASSQDFDGTRVYEQYF.

The chain has TRBV7-2 and TRBJ2-7; TRBD1 matches 7 bases. CDR1 is SGHTA, CDR2 FQGNSA, per germline. V was pared by 6 bases and J by 5 bases, with 13 bases of the junction left unmatched. CDR3 size: 15 residues. The CDR3 coding sequence is TGTGCCAGCAGACCTTCCCCGACAGGGTTTCACGAGCAGTACTTC. Protein sequence: CASRPSPTGFHEQYF.

This clone is a singleton in its sample. The V gene is TRBV6-6, the J gene TRBJ1-5; tentatively, D is TRBD1 (6 bases). The CDR3 is made up of 13 amino acids. The germline V and J ends were trimmed by 8 bases and 3 bases, with 11 bases remaining between them. Germline V lookup: CDR1 MNHNY, CDR2 SVGAGI (reference sequence). CDR3 sequence: CASARGYNQPQHF. In DNA form, the CDR3 reads TGTGCCAGCGCCAGGGGTTACAATCAGCCCCAGCATTTT.

The rearrangement joins TRBV4-3 to TRBJ2-1; TRBD2 matches at 9 bases. The CDR3 totals 18 residues. Germline V gene data show CDR1 as LGHNA and CDR2 as YSLEER. After removal of 0 bases from V and 4 bases from J, the junction contained 10 bases not matched to a gene. CDR3 coding DNA: TGCGCCAGCAGCCAAGAGTTCGCGGGGGGGGTATTTTACAATGAGCAGTTCTTC. Protein: CASSQEFAGGVFYNEQFF.

The V call is TRBV6-5, the J call TRBJ2-7; perhaps TRBD1 as D (6 bases). Germline assignment: CDR1 MNHEY and CDR2 SVGAGI. This CDR3 is built from 12 residues. Trimming shortened V by 11 bases and J by 2 bases, and 13 bases separated the two germline ends. In nucleotides, the CDR3 is TGTGCCGCCCGGGACACAACCTACGAGCAGTACTTC. Translated, it gives CAARDTTYEQYF.

The V call is TRBV5-6, the J call TRBJ2-3; no clear D. This CDR3 comprises 16 residues. Trimming stripped 0 bases from V and 1 base from J, with 12 bases between. Germline lookup yields CDR1 SGHDT and CDR2 YYEEEE. CDR3 sequence (DNA): TGTGCCAGCAGCTTGGATTTGTTCACCCGCACAGATACGCAGTATTTT. It is translated as CASSLDLFTRTDTQYF.

This rearrangement joins TRBV7-2 to TRBJ1-1, with 7 bases identical to TRBD1. The length of the CDR3 is 15 residues. V was clipped by 7 bases and J by 6 bases; unmatched bases: 14. Germline lookup yields CDR1 SGHTA and CDR2 FQGNSA. CDR3 sequence: CASTSSRGLLSEAFF. CDR3 bases: TGTGCCAGCACCAGTAGCAGGGGGTTGCTATCTGAAGCTTTCTTT.